The text below deals with one T cell receptor beta chain. These data come from a study of blood T cell repertoires in COVID-19. Authors' methods: The authors estimated nucleated cell counts from reference gene primer amplification. This table comes from immunoSEQ multiplex PCR, and its TCRdb copy is limited to in-frame clones, with some not included. That table furnishes V, J and clone size, whereas the DNA furnished D and trimming. In the table there are 200,000 to 300,000 clones, about 89% of which are singletons. Living in about two dozen US areas, the participants were between roughly 18 and 90 years of age. Participant reports of clinical history set cohort assignment. Recovered status applied to Cohort 3 donors who had two consecutive negative PCRs. It also applied to those with clearance or with symptom resolution. Sequencing was performed on PBMCs or T cells enriched from blood (not recorded which). The origin of this receptor is a woman in her twenties or thirties who had recovered from COVID-19.

The CDR3 reads CASKRTSVNEQFF. CDR3 coding DNA: TGTGCCAGCAAAAGGACTAGCGTCAATGAGCAGTTCTTC. The rearrangement uses TRBV27 and TRBJ2-1; 9 nucleotides agree with TRBD2. The length of the CDR3 is 13 residues. In germline, CDR1 is MNHEY, CDR2 SMNVEV (reference sequence). V lost 7 bases, J lost 6 bases, and 4 bases stayed unmatched.